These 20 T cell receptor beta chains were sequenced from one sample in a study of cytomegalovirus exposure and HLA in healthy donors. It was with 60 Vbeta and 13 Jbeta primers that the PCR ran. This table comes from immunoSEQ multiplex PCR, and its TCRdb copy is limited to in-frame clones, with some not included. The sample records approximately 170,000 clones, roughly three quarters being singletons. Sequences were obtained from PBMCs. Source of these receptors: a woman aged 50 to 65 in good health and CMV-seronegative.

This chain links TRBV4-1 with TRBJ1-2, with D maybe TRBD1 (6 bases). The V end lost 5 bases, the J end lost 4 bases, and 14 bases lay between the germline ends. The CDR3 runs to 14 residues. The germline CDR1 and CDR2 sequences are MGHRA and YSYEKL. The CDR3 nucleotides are TGCGCCAGCAGCTCACCGGGACAAAGCTATGGCTACACCTTC. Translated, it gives CASSSPGQSYGYTF.

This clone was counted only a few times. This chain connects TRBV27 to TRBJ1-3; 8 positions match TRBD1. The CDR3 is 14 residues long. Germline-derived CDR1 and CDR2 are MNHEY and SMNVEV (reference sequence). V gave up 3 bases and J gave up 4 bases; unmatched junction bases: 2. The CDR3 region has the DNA TGTGCCAGCAGTTTGACAGGGGCAGGAAACACCATATATTTT. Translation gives CASSLTGAGNTIYF.

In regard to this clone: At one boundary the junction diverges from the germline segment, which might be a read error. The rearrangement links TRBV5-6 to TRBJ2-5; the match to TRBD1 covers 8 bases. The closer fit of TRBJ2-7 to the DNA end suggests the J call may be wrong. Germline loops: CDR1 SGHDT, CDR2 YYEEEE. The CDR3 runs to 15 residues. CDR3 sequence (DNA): TGTGCCAGCAGCTTGCGGACAGGGATCTCCCACGAGCAGTACTTC. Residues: CASSLRTGISHEQYF.

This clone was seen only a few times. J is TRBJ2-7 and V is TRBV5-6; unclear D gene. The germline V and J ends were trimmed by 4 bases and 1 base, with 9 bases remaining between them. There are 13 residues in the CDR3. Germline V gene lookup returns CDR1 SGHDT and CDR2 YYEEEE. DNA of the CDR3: TGTGCCAGCAGCCGGGTCGATTCCTACGAGCAGTACTTC. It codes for CASSRVDSYEQYF.

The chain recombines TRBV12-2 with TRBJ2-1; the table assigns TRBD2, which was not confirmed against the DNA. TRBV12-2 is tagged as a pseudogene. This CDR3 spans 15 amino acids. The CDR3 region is CASRLTSGRNNEQFF. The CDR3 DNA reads TGTGCAAGTCGCTTGACTAGCGGGAGGAACAATGAGCAGTTCTTC.

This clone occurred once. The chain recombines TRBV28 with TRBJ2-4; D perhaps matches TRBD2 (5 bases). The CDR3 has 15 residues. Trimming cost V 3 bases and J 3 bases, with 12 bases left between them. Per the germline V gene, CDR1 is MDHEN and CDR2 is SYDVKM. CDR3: CASSLTGGGKNIQYF. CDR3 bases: TGTGCCAGCAGTTTGACTGGCGGAGGCAAAAACATTCAGTACTTC. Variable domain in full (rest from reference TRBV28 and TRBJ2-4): DVKVTQSSRYLVKRTGEKVFLECVQDMDHENMFWYRQDPGLGLRLIYFSYDVKMKEKGDIPEGYSVSREKKERFSLILESASTNQTSMYLCASSLTGGGKNIQYFGAGTRLSVL.

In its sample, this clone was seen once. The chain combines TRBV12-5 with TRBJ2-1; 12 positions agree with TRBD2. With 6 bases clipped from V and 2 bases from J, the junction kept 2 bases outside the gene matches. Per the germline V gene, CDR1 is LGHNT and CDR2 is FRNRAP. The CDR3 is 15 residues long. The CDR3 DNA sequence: TGTGCTAGTGGAGCTAGCGGGGGGGCCTACAATGAGCAGTTCTTC. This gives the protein CASGASGGAYNEQFF.

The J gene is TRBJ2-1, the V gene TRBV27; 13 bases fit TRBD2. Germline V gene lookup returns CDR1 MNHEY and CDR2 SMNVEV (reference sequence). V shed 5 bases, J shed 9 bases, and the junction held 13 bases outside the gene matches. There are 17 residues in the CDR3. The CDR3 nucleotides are TGTGCCAGCAGTCCAATCCTACTAGCGGGGGGGCCTGGTGAGCAGTTCTTC. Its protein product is CASSPILLAGGPGEQFF.

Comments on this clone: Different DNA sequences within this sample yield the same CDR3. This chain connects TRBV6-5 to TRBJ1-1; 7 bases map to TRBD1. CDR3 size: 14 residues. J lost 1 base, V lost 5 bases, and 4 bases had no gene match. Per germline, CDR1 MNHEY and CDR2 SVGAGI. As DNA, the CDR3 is TGTGCCAGCAGTCGGGACAGAGAGAACACTGAAGCTTTCTTT. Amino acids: CASSRDRENTEAFF.

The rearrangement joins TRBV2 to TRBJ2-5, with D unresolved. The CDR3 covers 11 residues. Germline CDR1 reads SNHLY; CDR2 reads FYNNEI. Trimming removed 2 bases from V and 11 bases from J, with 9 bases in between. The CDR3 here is CASSERVEQYF. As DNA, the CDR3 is TGTGCCAGCAGTGAAAGAGTGGAGCAGTACTTC.

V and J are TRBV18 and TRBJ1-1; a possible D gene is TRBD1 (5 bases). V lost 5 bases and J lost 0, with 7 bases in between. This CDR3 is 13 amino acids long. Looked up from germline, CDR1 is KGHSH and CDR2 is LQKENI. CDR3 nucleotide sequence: TGTGCCAGCTCAGGAGGGGTGAACACTGAAGCTTTCTTT. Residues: CASSGGVNTEAFF.

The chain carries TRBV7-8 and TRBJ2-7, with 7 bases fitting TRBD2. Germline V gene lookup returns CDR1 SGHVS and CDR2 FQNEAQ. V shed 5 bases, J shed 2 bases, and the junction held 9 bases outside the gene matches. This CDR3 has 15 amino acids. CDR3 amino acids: CASSPRRGITYEQYF. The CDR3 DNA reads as TGTGCCAGCAGCCCGCGGCGGGGGATTACCTACGAGCAGTACTTC.

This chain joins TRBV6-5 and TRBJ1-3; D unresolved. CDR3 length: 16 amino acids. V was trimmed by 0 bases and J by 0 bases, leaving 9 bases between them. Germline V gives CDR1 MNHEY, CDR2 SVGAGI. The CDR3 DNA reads TGTGCCAGCAGTTACTCGAGGCCGAGCTCTGGAAACACCATATATTTT. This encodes CASSYSRPSSGNTIYF.

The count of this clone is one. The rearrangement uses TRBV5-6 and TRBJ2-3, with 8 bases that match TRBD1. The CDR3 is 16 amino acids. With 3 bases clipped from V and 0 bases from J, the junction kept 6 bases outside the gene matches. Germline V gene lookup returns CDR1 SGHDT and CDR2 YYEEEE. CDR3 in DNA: TGTGCCAGCAGCTCTGGACAGGGCTATAGCACAGATACGCAGTATTTT. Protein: CASSSGQGYSTDTQYF.

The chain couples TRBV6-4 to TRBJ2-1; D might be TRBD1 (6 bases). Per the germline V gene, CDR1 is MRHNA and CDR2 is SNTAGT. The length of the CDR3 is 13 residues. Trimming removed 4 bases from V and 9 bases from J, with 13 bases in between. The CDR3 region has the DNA TGTGCCAGCAGTGCGCTACAGGGCGGTGAGCAGTTCTTC. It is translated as CASSALQGGEQFF.

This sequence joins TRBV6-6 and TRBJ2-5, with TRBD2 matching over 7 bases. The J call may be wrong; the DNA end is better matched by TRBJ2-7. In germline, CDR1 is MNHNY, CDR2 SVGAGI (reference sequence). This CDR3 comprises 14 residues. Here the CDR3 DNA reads TGTGCCAGCGTTAACGGGAGGAGCTCCTACGAGCAGTACTTC. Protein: CASVNGRSSYEQYF.

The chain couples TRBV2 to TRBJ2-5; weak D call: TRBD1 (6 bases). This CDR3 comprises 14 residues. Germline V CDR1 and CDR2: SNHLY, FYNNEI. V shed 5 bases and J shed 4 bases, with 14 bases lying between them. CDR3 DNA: TGTGCCAGCAGTTATTCAGGGGTGGGAGAGACCCAGTACTTC. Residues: CASSYSGVGETQYF.

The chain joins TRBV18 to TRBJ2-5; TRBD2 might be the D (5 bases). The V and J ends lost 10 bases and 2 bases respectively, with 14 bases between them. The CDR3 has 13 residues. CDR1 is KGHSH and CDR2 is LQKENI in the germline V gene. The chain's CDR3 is CATSEGQQETQYF. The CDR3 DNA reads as TGTGCCACGTCAGAGGGCCAACAAGAGACCCAGTACTTC.

The CDR3 loop reads CASSPGQGASNEQFF. The CDR3 region has the DNA TGTGCCAGTAGTCCTGGACAGGGGGCGAGCAATGAGCAGTTCTTC. The chain carries TRBV19 and TRBJ2-1; 11 bases align to TRBD1. The CDR3 covers 15 residues. Germline lookup yields CDR1 LNHDA and CDR2 SQIVND (reference sequence). The V segment lost 5 bases and the J segment 6 bases; nucleotides outside the gene matches: 6.

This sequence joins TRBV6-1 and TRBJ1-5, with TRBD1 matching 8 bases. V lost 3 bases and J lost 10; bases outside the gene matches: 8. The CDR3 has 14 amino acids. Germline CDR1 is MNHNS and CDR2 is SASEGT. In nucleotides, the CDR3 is TGTGCCAGCAGTGACCTGACAGGGGACAAACCCCAGCATTTT. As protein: CASSDLTGDKPQHF.